This T cell receptor beta chain was sequenced in a study of Graves' ophthalmopathy and Graves' hyperthyroidism. In the study overall: Stable hyperthyroid donors showed no ophthalmopathy during 18 months follow-up. Notes on the study in general: Most clonotypes expanded in thyroid above 0.001 frequency were present in blood too.

CDR1 and CDR2 (germline): SEHNR, FQNEAQ (reference sequence). Unmatched junction bases numbered 8, after V lost 6 bases and J lost 0 bases. The CDR3 length is 15 residues. From RNA, the CDR3 regions of TCR beta chains were amplified and sequenced. The workflow started with a first-round RT-PCR run with HTBI primers and then moved on to a second-round multiplex PCR. A single record per CDR3 protein comes from TCRdb applying MiXCR to the multiplex PCR reads. The data contain around 1,000,000 distinct CDR3 sequences, 35% to 40% of them singletons. On this clonotype itself: Its antigen is not identified.

Newly diagnosed, the hyperthyroidism patients had under 2 months' duration and were aged 18 to 65. Reliance was placed on clinical symptoms, serum thyroxine, TRAb, thyroid ultrasound and orbital computed tomography for diagnosis. The receptor was isolated from an adult man with Graves' hyperthyroidism. The sequencing sample was made of peripheral blood or thyroid tissue (not recorded which). This chain connects TRBV7-9 to TRBJ2-7; 7 bases line up with TRBD2. The chain's CDR3 is CASRSERGGSYEQYF. CDR3 in DNA: TGTGCCAGCAGGAGCGAGCGGGGCGGCTCCTACGAGCAGTACTTC. Filled out from reference TRBV7-9 and TRBJ2-7, the complete variable domain reads DTGVSQNPRHKITKRGQNVTFRCDPISEHNRLYWYRQTLGQGPEFLTYFQNEAQLEKSRLLSDRFSAERPKGSFSTLEIQRTEQGDSAMYLCASRSERGGSYEQYFGPGTRLTVT.